Listed below are T cell receptor beta chains from one sample, sequenced in a study of blood T cell repertoires in COVID-19. Sequencing was performed with immunoSEQ multiplex PCR; in TCRdb, only in-frame clones are kept and a portion is missing. The sample has about 340,000 clones, 65% to 90% seen once. The specimen was peripheral blood. The source of these receptors is a woman aged 55-70 years with COVID-19, enrolled during active disease. Each CDR3 is given with its conserved first and last residue. D genes are given only for firm matches. Only part of the rows carry a size: once, few, many, or a class if the clone is expanded.

j_call,v_call,clone_size,d_call,cdr3_aa,cdr3_nt
TRBJ2-3,TRBV9,NA,NA,CASSVATAGASTDTQYF,TGTGCCAGCAGCGTAGCTACGGCGGGGGCCAGCACAGATACGCAGTATTTT
TRBJ1-1,TRBV7-3,NA,NA,CASSRQLNTEAFF,TGTGCCAGCAGCCGACAGTTGAACACTGAAGCTTTCTTT
TRBJ2-3,TRBV6-6,NA,TRBD1,CASSPGQGARDTQYF,TGTGCCAGCAGCCCAGGACAGGGGGCGAGAGATACGCAGTATTTT
TRBJ2-5,TRBV27,NA,TRBD2,CASMGGRETQYF,TGTGCCAGCATGGGGGGGAGAGAGACCCAGTACTTC
TRBJ2-5,TRBV14,NA,NA,CASSRLQGPGETQYF,TGTGCCAGCAGCCGCTTACAAGGTCCGGGAGAGACCCAGTACTTC
TRBJ1-5,TRBV10-2,NA,NA,CASSELGRSNQPQHF,TGCGCCAGCAGTGAGCTTGGCAGAAGCAATCAGCCCCAGCATTTT
TRBJ1-2,TRBV4-1,NA,NA,CASSQGAGGTYGYTF,TGCGCCAGCAGCCAAGGGGCCGGGGGGACCTATGGCTACACCTTC
TRBJ2-1,TRBV29-1,NA,TRBD2,CSVFGLAGGYSYNEQFF,TGCAGCGTTTTCGGACTAGCGGGGGGATACTCCTACAATGAGCAGTTCTTC
TRBJ2-2,TRBV5-1,NA,TRBD2,CASSTEDRLAGENTGELFF,TGCGCCAGCAGCACCGAGGACCGACTAGCGGGGGAGAACACCGGGGAGCTGTTTTTT
TRBJ2-5,TRBV7-2,NA,TRBD2,CASSSGTSGGAFQETQYF,TGTGCCAGCAGCTCCGGGACTAGCGGGGGGGCCTTCCAAGAGACCCAGTACTTC
TRBJ2-7,TRBV30,NA,NA,CAWNKATSYEQYF,TGTGCCTGGAACAAGGCGACTAGCTACGAGCAGTACTTC
TRBJ1-2,TRBV5-1,NA,NA,CASSLVSGNHGYTF,TGCGCCAGCAGCTTGGTTTCAGGGAATCATGGCTACACCTTC
TRBJ1-2,TRBV14,once,NA,CASSPLVGTRGSRGYTF,TGTGCCAGCAGCCCCCTTGTCGGGACACGCGGGTCGAGGGGCTACACCTTC
TRBJ1-3,TRBV5-6,NA,NA,CASSLQGPSGNTIYF,TGTGCCAGCAGCTTACAGGGACCCTCTGGAAACACCATATATTTT
TRBJ2-3,TRBV4-1,once,NA,CASSQDERRGPGDTQYF,TGCGCCAGCAGCCAAGATGAACGGCGGGGTCCTGGGGATACGCAGTATTTT
TRBJ1-4,TRBV10-3,once,NA,CAISELGEATNEKLFF,TGTGCCATCAGTGAGTTGGGAGAAGCAACTAATGAAAAACTGTTTTTT
TRBJ1-1,TRBV30,NA,NA,CAWSWYGNTEAFF,TGTGCCTGGAGTTGGTACGGGAACACTGAAGCTTTCTTT
TRBJ1-2,TRBV7-3,NA,NA,CASSWPEAGDYGYTF,TGTGCCAGCAGTTGGCCTGAGGCAGGGGACTATGGCTACACCTTC
TRBJ2-2,TRBV5-4,NA,NA,CASSPPKTGLGTGELFF,TGTGCCAGCAGCCCTCCTAAAACAGGGCTCGGCACCGGGGAGCTGTTTTTT
TRBJ2-4,TRBV3-1/TRBV3-2,NA,NA,CASSRQTKNIQYF,TGTGCCAGCAGCCGGCAAACGAAAAACATTCAGTACTTC
TRBJ2-1,TRBV7-3,NA,NA,CASSPRANEQFF,TGTGCCAGCAGCCCCAGGGCAAATGAGCAGTTCTTC
TRBJ2-7,TRBV7-3,NA,TRBD1,CASSPQGTGGSEQYF,TGTGCCAGCAGCCCCCAGGGGACAGGGGGTTCCGAGCAGTACTTC
TRBJ2-2,TRBV5-1,once,NA,CASSFSGQSTNTGELFF,TGCGCCAGCAGCTTCTCGGGACAATCGACGAACACCGGGGAGCTGTTTTTT
TRBJ1-6,TRBV2,once,NA,CASSEQSGKEVPLHF,TGTGCCAGCAGTGAACAGTCAGGGAAAGAGGTACCCCTCCACTTT
TRBJ2-5,TRBV7-9,NA,NA,CASSLEQGPQTQYF,TGTGCCAGCAGCTTAGAGCAGGGGCCGCAGACCCAGTACTTC
TRBJ1-2,TRBV9,NA,NA,CASRQDGGYTF,TGTGCCAGCAGACAGGATGGTGGCTACACCTTC
TRBJ1-1,TRBV6-4,NA,NA,CASIETGNTEAFF,TGTGCCAGCATCGAAACAGGGAACACTGAAGCTTTCTTT
TRBJ1-2,TRBV3-1/TRBV3-2,NA,TRBD1,CASSQGFTGGDYGYTF,TGTGCCAGCAGCCAGGGCTTTACAGGGGGCGACTATGGCTACACCTTC
TRBJ1-2,TRBV5-6,once,TRBD1,CASSLGGGAIYGYTF,TGTGCCAGCAGCTTGGGAGGGGGCGCGATCTATGGCTACACCTTC
TRBJ1-5,TRBV30,NA,NA,CAWSVRLNQPQHF,TGTGCCTGGAGTGTCAGACTCAATCAGCCCCAGCATTTT
TRBJ1-1,TRBV29-1,few,NA,CSVVSSGVLVNTEAFF,TGCAGCGTTGTTTCTTCGGGGGTTTTGGTGAACACTGAAGCTTTCTTT
TRBJ2-5,TRBV5-8,NA,NA,CASSLSKQETQYF,TGTGCCAGCAGCTTAAGCAAGCAAGAGACCCAGTACTTC
TRBJ2-7,TRBV19,NA,TRBD1,CASSMAGQGAREQYF,TGTGCCAGTAGTATGGCGGGACAGGGGGCGCGCGAGCAGTACTTC
TRBJ2-7,TRBV23-1,NA,NA,CASSERDEQYF,TGCGCCAGCAGCGAGAGAGACGAGCAGTACTTC
TRBJ1-1,TRBV4-1,NA,NA,CASSPPGGTEAFF,TGCGCCAGCAGCCCGCCCGGGGGCACTGAAGCTTTCTTT
TRBJ2-7,TRBV6-6,NA,TRBD1,CASSKRGTGVPEQYF,TGTGCCAGCAGTAAAAGGGGGACAGGGGTCCCCGAGCAGTACTTC
TRBJ2-7,TRBV30,NA,NA,CAWSDKRDEQYF,TGTGCCTGGAGTGACAAACGGGACGAGCAGTACTTC
TRBJ1-1,TRBV18,NA,TRBD1,CASSPMTGDTEAFF,TGTGCCAGCTCACCGATGACAGGGGATACTGAAGCTTTCTTT
TRBJ2-7,TRBV6-5,NA,TRBD1,CASRGGTGYYEQYF,TGTGCCAGCAGGGGCGGGACAGGGTATTACGAGCAGTACTTC
TRBJ1-2,TRBV19,NA,NA,CATVAGPGFGYTF,TGTGCCACCGTTGCGGGTCCGGGTTTTGGCTACACCTTC
TRBJ2-7,TRBV7-2,NA,TRBD1,CASRPGQGISYEQYF,TGTGCCAGCAGACCGGGACAGGGTATCTCCTACGAGCAGTACTTC
TRBJ2-7,TRBV7-2,NA,TRBD1,CASSLGGTAYEQYF,TGTGCCAGCAGCTTAGGGGGGACAGCCTACGAGCAGTACTTC
TRBJ2-3,TRBV2,NA,NA,CASSDRTDTQYF,TGTGCCAGCAGTGACAGGACAGATACGCAGTATTTT
TRBJ2-3,TRBV7-6,NA,TRBD2,CASSPGTSGGDTQYF,TGTGCCAGCAGTCCAGGGACTAGCGGCGGAGATACGCAGTATTTT
TRBJ2-1,TRBV19,NA,TRBD1,CATRGTGTSYNEQFF,TGTGCCACTAGAGGGACAGGGACCTCCTACAATGAGCAGTTCTTC
TRBJ1-5,TRBV28,NA,NA,CASSLFNAFDRINQPQHF,TGTGCCAGCAGTTTATTCAATGCCTTTGACAGGATCAATCAGCCCCAGCATTTT
TRBJ2-7,TRBV7-6,NA,NA,CASSPGPNYEQYF,TGTGCCAGCAGCCCAGGGCCAAACTACGAGCAGTACTTC
TRBJ2-3,TRBV6-2/TRBV6-3,NA,NA,CASSTSGRVVDTQYF,TGTGCCAGCAGTACCTCCGGGCGGGTAGTAGATACGCAGTATTTT